This T cell receptor (beta chain) was identified during a study of T cell responses to AZD1222 COVID-19 vaccine. The length of the CDR3 is 12 residues. Trimming stripped 6 bases from V and 4 bases from J, with 9 bases between. Per the germline V gene, CDR1 is LNHDA and CDR2 is SQIVND (reference sequence). This clone has more than one count but fewer than ten. The method was immunoSEQ multiplex PCR; TCRdb's version includes in-frame clones alone and lacks a portion of them. The sample lists under 150,000 clones; roughly 93% were seen once. The specimen comprised peripheral blood, sampled on day 0 of AZD1222 vaccination. This sequence was found in an adult in good health. The chain couples TRBV19 to TRBJ2-5; D call uncertain. This chain's CDR3 is CASRGNGETQYF. DNA for the CDR3: TGTGCCAGTAGAGGGAACGGAGAGACCCAGTACTTC.